These 11 T cell receptor beta chains were all obtained from the same sample, sequenced in a study of T cells after yellow fever vaccination. TCRdb reprocessed the 5' RACE reads with MiXCR, giving one entry per CDR3 protein. The sample shows over 250,000 distinct CDR3 sequences, over 3.5% of them seen only once. This material consisted of PBMCs, taken 5 days after the yellow fever booster vaccination. The receptors were sampled from a man between 18 and 35 years old who received the YFV17D yellow fever vaccine.

This clonotype was observed at least ten times. This chain links TRBV7-9 with TRBJ2-1; maybe TRBD2 (6 bases). The CDR3 is 17 amino acids. Germline-derived CDR1 and CDR2 are SEHNR and FQNEAQ (reference sequence). V was clipped by 4 bases and J by 6 bases, with 22 bases between them. CDR3 nucleotides: TGTGCCAGCAGCTCGCGGATTAGTAAGGCCGGGGGCAATGAGCAGTTCTTC. Translated: CASSSRISKAGGNEQFF.

This clonotype was detected a few times. This rearrangement joins TRBV5-5 to TRBJ1-4; no clear D. With 4 bases removed from V and 3 bases from J, the gap between germline ends came to 19 bases. This CDR3 is built from 17 residues. Germline values: CDR1 SGHKS, CDR2 YYEKEE (reference sequence). DNA of the CDR3: TGTGCCAGCAGCGGCCGTGGATCGGCAGGTGCTAATGAAAAACTGTTTTTT. Its translation: CASSGRGSAGANEKLFF.

This clonotype was recorded a few times. The rearrangement uses TRBV6-5 and TRBJ2-7; D might be TRBD1 or TRBD2, each matching 5 bases. Trimming removed 6 bases at V and 0 bases at J, with 12 bases between. The germline V gene has CDR1 MNHEY and CDR2 SVGAGI. The CDR3 contains 14 residues. This CDR3 is CASSGTLASYEQYF. CDR3 DNA: TGTGCCAGCAGCGGGACGCTCGCCTCCTACGAGCAGTACTTC.

The sample holds a few counts of this clonotype. The gene calls are TRBV10-3 and TRBJ2-3; no definite D call. The CDR3 totals 13 residues. Trimming took off 6 bases at V and 4 bases at J, with 11 bases between the two ends. Germline V gives CDR1 ENHRY, CDR2 SYGVKD. In nucleotides, the CDR3 is TGTGCCATCAGCTTAAGTGGGCCAGATACGCAGTATTTT. Amino acid sequence: CAISLSGPDTQYF.

This clonotype occurred many times. The chain has TRBV5-1 and TRBJ2-1; D is perhaps TRBD2 (5 bases). CDR3 length equals 15 residues. Trimming took 1 base from V and 7 from J, leaving 15 bases between them. From germline, CDR1 is SGHRS and CDR2 YFSETQ. The CDR3 is CASSLLPTRRNEQFF. The DNA for the CDR3 is TGCGCCAGCAGCTTGCTCCCGACCCGGAGGAATGAGCAGTTCTTC.

This clonotype was counted only a few times. The DNA of the CDR3 is TGTGCCAGCAGCACCCCCGGGGCCCGGGATACGCAGTATTTT. Translating gives CASSTPGARDTQYF. This chain uses TRBV6-6 with TRBJ2-3, with D perhaps matching TRBD1 or TRBD2 (5 bases each). Trimming stripped 6 bases from V and 6 bases from J, with 16 bases between. The germline V gene encodes CDR1 MNHNY and CDR2 SVGAGI (reference sequence). This CDR3 contains 14 residues.

At least ten counts were recorded for this clonotype. The V and J genes are TRBV12-3 or TRBV12-4 and TRBJ2-1; 8 bases line up with TRBD2. The CDR3 contains 17 residues. V shed 6 bases and J 7 bases; nucleotides not matched to a gene: 17. The CDR3 loop is CASSPSGVAGGYNEQFF. CDR3 nucleotides: TGTGCCAGCAGCCCCTCCGGGGTGGCGGGGGGTTATAATGAGCAGTTCTTC.

The chain couples TRBV6-2 or TRBV6-3 to TRBJ2-1; 11 bases match TRBD2. The trim removed 8 bases at V and 8 bases at J, leaving 8 bases unmatched. The CDR3 loop spans 14 amino acids. Germline values: CDR1 MNHEY, CDR2 SVGEGT. In DNA form, the CDR3 reads TGTGCCAGCGAATTAGCGGGGGGGCACCATGAGCAGTTCTTC. It codes for CASELAGGHHEQFF.

This clonotype was detected many times. The chain employs TRBV7-9 and TRBJ1-5, with D unclear. V lost 0 bases and J lost 3, with 9 bases in between. This CDR3 comprises 15 residues. Germline CDR1 reads SEHNR; CDR2 reads FQNEAQ (reference sequence). DNA of the CDR3: TGTGCCAGCAGCTTAGCAGGTGCGGACAATCAGCCCCAGCATTTT. Protein product: CASSLAGADNQPQHF. The whole variable domain, filled in from reference TRBV7-9 and TRBJ1-5, reads DTGVSQNPRHKITKRGQNVTFRCDPISEHNRLYWYRQTLGQGPEFLTYFQNEAQLEKSRLLSDRFSAERPKGSFSTLEIQRTEQGDSAMYLCASSLAGADNQPQHFGDGTRLSIL.

In this sample, this clonotype turned up many times. V gene TRBV14 combines with J gene TRBJ1-1; D call uncertain. V lost 3 bases and J lost 3, with 5 bases in between. The germline CDR1 and CDR2 sequences are SGHDN and FVKESK. The CDR3 length is 12 residues. The chain's CDR3 is CASSHGYTEAFF. CDR3 sequence (DNA): TGTGCCAGCAGCCACGGCTACACTGAAGCTTTCTTT.

This clonotype was counted a few times. This chain joins TRBV6-5 and TRBJ2-3, with D possibly matching TRBD1 (6 bases). The length of the CDR3 is 15 residues. From germline, CDR1 is MNHEY and CDR2 SVGAGI. V lost 3 bases to trimming and J lost 1 base, with 11 bases between them. This CDR3 reads CASSYEGGGTDTQYF. The CDR3 DNA is TGTGCCAGCAGTTATGAAGGGGGTGGCACAGATACGCAGTATTTT.